One and the same sample provided the 24 T cell receptor beta chains below, sequenced in a study of T cell changes during pregnancy in multiple sclerosis. Clones were read by immunoSEQ multiplex PCR, and TCRdb kept only the in-frame ones, dropping some. The repertoire holds approximately 22,000 clones, just under 85% seen once, with more than 15% in the top ten. This specimen was CD8+ T cells from peripheral blood mononuclear cells, taken in the first trimester of pregnancy. These receptors were obtained from a female donor in good health, enrolled as a control in a pregnancy study.

The chain joins TRBV5-6 to TRBJ1-4; a weak D match, TRBD1 (5 bases). The germline V gene encodes CDR1 SGHDT and CDR2 YYEEEE. Trimming took off 3 bases at V and 0 bases at J, with 12 bases between the two ends. The CDR3 is 16 residues long. Written as DNA, the CDR3 is TGTGCCAGCAGCTCCGCAGGGAGGGCAACTAATGAAAAACTGTTTTTT. This sequence encodes CASSSAGRATNEKLFF.

The V and J genes are TRBV6-1 and TRBJ1-6, with D maybe TRBD1 (5 bases). The CDR3 length is 14 residues. V was trimmed by 2 bases and J by 7 bases, leaving 9 bases between them. In germline, CDR1 is MNHNS, CDR2 SASEGT. CDR3 sequence: CASSEQTENSPLHF. For the CDR3, the DNA is TGTGCCAGCAGTGAACAGACAGAAAATTCACCCCTCCACTTT.

V usage is TRBV27 and J usage is TRBJ2-7; 8 bases map to TRBD1. The V gene end was trimmed by 5 bases and the J gene end by 6 bases; junction bases not matched to a gene: 3. Germline lookup yields CDR1 MNHEY and CDR2 SMNVEV (reference sequence). The CDR3 extends over 12 amino acids. CDR3 coding DNA: TGTGCCAGCAGTACCAGGGGGCTCGAGCAGTACTTC. Translating gives CASSTRGLEQYF.

The chain is built from TRBV6-4 and TRBJ2-3, with D tentatively TRBD2 (6 bases). This CDR3 contains 14 residues. Germline-derived CDR1 and CDR2 are MRHNA and SNTAGT. V was shortened by 2 bases and J by 0 bases, with 6 bases between the two germline ends. The CDR3 loop is CASSDSGSTDTQYF. The CDR3 DNA reads as TGTGCCAGCAGTGACAGCGGGAGCACAGATACGCAGTATTTT.

The V and J genes are TRBV6-1 and TRBJ2-2, with D hard to call. From germline, CDR1 is MNHNS and CDR2 SASEGT. There are 16 residues in the CDR3. V lost 2 bases and J 1 base, leaving 11 bases between the germline ends. The CDR3 nucleotides read TGTGCCAGCAGTGAATGGCTAGAAGGGAACACCGGGGAGCTGTTTTTT. It translates to CASSEWLEGNTGELFF.

This chain connects TRBV6-1 to TRBJ1-5; 7 bases map to TRBD1. The CDR3 length is 15 residues. With 0 bases clipped from V and 2 bases from J, the junction kept 1 base outside the gene matches. Germline loops: CDR1 MNHNS, CDR2 SASEGT. The CDR3 region is CASSEAGGGNQPQHF. The CDR3 nucleotides are TGTGCCAGCAGTGAAGCAGGGGGCGGCAATCAGCCCCAGCATTTT.

This clone appeared once. The V gene is TRBV7-9, the J gene TRBJ1-2, with unresolved D. V shed 5 bases and J shed 0 bases, with 10 bases lying between them. Germline V gene data show CDR1 as SEHNR and CDR2 as FQNEAQ (reference sequence). This CDR3 spans 14 amino acids. CDR3 nucleotides: TGTGCCAGCAGCCCCTTCGCGACTAACTATGGCTACACCTTC. Its translation: CASSPFATNYGYTF.

There are a few counts of this clone. The chain's CDR3 is CASSRRGSGAYNEQFF. The CDR3 region has the DNA TGTGCCAGCAGCCGGCGGGGTAGCGGGGCCTACAATGAGCAGTTCTTC. The V and J genes are TRBV28 and TRBJ2-1; 8 bases are shared with TRBD2. CDR1 and CDR2 (germline): MDHEN, SYDVKM. Unmatched junction bases numbered 9, after V lost 6 bases and J lost 2 bases. The CDR3 covers 16 residues.

V is TRBV4-1 and J is TRBJ2-1, with 9 bases that match TRBD2. The CDR3 loop spans 16 amino acids. With 5 bases clipped from V and 1 base from J, the junction kept 6 bases outside the gene matches. Germline V gene lookup returns CDR1 MGHRA and CDR2 YSYEKL. This CDR3 reads CASSADSGSSYNEQFF. The CDR3 DNA sequence: TGCGCCAGCAGCGCTGATAGCGGGAGTTCCTACAATGAGCAGTTCTTC.

This chain links TRBV10-3 with TRBJ2-5, with 7 bases lining up with TRBD2. After removal of 0 bases from V and 5 bases from J, the junction contained 9 bases not matched to a gene. The CDR3 contains 16 residues. The germline V gene has CDR1 ENHRY and CDR2 SYGVKD. In DNA form, the CDR3 reads TGTGCCATCAGTGAGTCGAGGGGAGGGAGGGAGGAGACCCAGTACTTC. It translates to CAISESRGGREETQYF.

V and J are TRBV9 and TRBJ1-2; D uncertain. The CDR3 length is 15 residues. Germline V gene sequence: CDR1 SGDLS, CDR2 YYNGEE. The germline V and J ends were trimmed by 0 bases and 6 bases, with 15 bases remaining between them. As DNA, the CDR3 is TGTGCCAGCAGCGTAGACCAGACTCCACGGGATGGCTACACCTTC. The encoded protein is CASSVDQTPRDGYTF.

The CDR3: CASSQGLAGSYEQYF. CDR3 coding DNA: TGTGCCAGCAGCCAGGGACTAGCGGGTTCCTACGAGCAGTACTTC. This rearrangement joins TRBV6-5 to TRBJ2-7; TRBD2 matches at 12 bases. J gave up 1 base and V 6 bases, and 4 bases lay outside the gene matches. The length of the CDR3 is 15 residues. CDR1 and CDR2 (germline): MNHEY, SVGAGI.

Worth noting for this clone: Relative to the germline gene, one junction end is altered; a read error may explain this. The rearrangement links TRBV10-1 to TRBJ2-7, with 8 bases lining up with TRBD1. There are 12 residues in the CDR3. Germline assignment: CDR1 WNHNN and CDR2 SYGVQD (reference sequence). Written as DNA, the CDR3 is TGCACCAGCGGACAGGGCAGGGGCGAGCAGTACTTC. Translating it yields CTSGQGRGEQYF.

V gene TRBV9 combines with J gene TRBJ1-3; D unresolved. V was cut by 1 base and J by 0 bases, with 8 bases left in between. Germline V gene data show CDR1 as SGDLS and CDR2 as YYNGEE. The CDR3 totals 15 residues. The CDR3 reads CASSVSGSSGNTIYF. Written as DNA, the CDR3 is TGTGCCAGCAGCGTAAGCGGAAGCTCTGGAAACACCATATATTTT.

This sequence joins TRBV18 and TRBJ2-2; no reliable D call. Germline CDR1 and CDR2: KGHSH and LQKENI. The CDR3 is made up of 13 amino acids. Trimming took 6 bases from V and 6 from J, leaving 11 bases between them. The CDR3 spells CASSRQQAGELFF. CDR3 DNA: TGTGCCAGCTCTCGGCAGCAGGCCGGGGAGCTGTTTTTT.

This clone was seen a handful of times. The chain couples TRBV27 to TRBJ2-1; TRBD2 agrees at 13 bases. Germline V CDR1 and CDR2: MNHEY, SMNVEV (reference sequence). J lost 8 bases, V lost 6 bases, and 13 bases had no gene match. The CDR3 consists of 17 residues. CDR3 sequence reads: CASRFSGTSGTYDEQFF. The DNA of the CDR3 is TGTGCCAGCAGATTCAGCGGGACTAGCGGGACTTATGATGAGCAGTTCTTC.

The genes are TRBV9 and TRBJ2-3, with 7 nucleotides matching TRBD2. Germline loops: CDR1 SGDLS, CDR2 YYNGEE. J lost 0 bases, V lost 1 base, and 5 bases had no gene match. This CDR3 has 16 amino acids. The CDR3: CASSVRRDYSTDTQYF. The CDR3 nucleotides are TGTGCCAGCAGCGTACGCCGGGACTATAGCACAGATACGCAGTATTTT.

Here the CDR3 DNA reads TGCGCCAGCAGCGAAGGGACTAGCGGCTACAATGAGCAGTTCTTC. Translation: CASSEGTSGYNEQFF. V is TRBV5-1 and J is TRBJ2-1; 11 bases fit TRBD2. Looked up from germline, CDR1 is SGHRS and CDR2 is YFSETQ. The CDR3 loop spans 15 amino acids. The trim removed 4 bases at V and 3 bases at J, leaving 3 bases unmatched.

The chain links TRBV27 to TRBJ2-5; 14 nucleotides match TRBD2. V dropped 6 bases and J dropped 4; count of bases not matched to a gene: 4. The CDR3 has 15 residues. Germline values: CDR1 MNHEY, CDR2 SMNVEV (reference sequence). The CDR3 spells CASSPGTSGRETQYF. CDR3 coding DNA: TGTGCCAGCAGCCCCGGGACTAGCGGGAGAGAGACCCAGTACTTC.

CDR3 coding DNA: TGTGCCAGCAGTTACAAGACTAGCGGGAGTTGGACCCAGTACTTC. The encoded protein is CASSYKTSGSWTQYF. This sequence joins TRBV6-5 and TRBJ2-5; 12 bases map to TRBD2. The CDR3 is 15 amino acids. In germline, CDR1 is MNHEY, CDR2 SVGAGI. V trimming: 2 bases; J trimming: 7 bases; junction bases outside the gene matches: 5.

This clone was found a few times. The V gene is TRBV5-6, the J gene TRBJ1-5, with TRBD1 as a possible D gene (6 bases). This CDR3 is 16 amino acids long. CDR1 SGHDT and CDR2 YYEEEE come from the germline V gene. The V and J ends lost 2 bases and 3 bases respectively, with 15 bases between them. The DNA for the CDR3 is TGTGCCAGCAGCTTTGGGGGGGGCCGGGTCAATCAGCCCCAGCATTTT. Translation: CASSFGGGRVNQPQHF.

The chain's CDR3 is CASSPGTGAGANVLTF. The CDR3, as DNA: TGTGCCAGCAGTCCCGGGACAGGGGCCGGGGCCAACGTCCTGACTTTC. V is TRBV6-4 and J is TRBJ2-6; 10 nucleotides line up with TRBD1. The CDR3 length is 16 residues. V trimming: 5 bases; J trimming: 4 bases; junction bases outside the gene matches: 5. Germline V gene sequence: CDR1 MRHNA, CDR2 SNTAGT.

The V call is TRBV2, the J call TRBJ1-1, with unresolved D. The length of the CDR3 is 14 residues. Germline V gene sequence: CDR1 SNHLY, CDR2 FYNNEI. V was clipped by 8 bases and J by 1 base, with 14 bases between them. The CDR3 bases are TGTGCCAGCGGCCAGAGCGTCGAGAACACTGAAGCTTTCTTT. Amino acids: CASGQSVENTEAFF.

The chain combines TRBV30 with TRBJ2-1; 8 bases are shared with TRBD2. The CDR3 runs to 16 residues. J was trimmed by 5 bases and V by 6 bases; bases with no gene match: 15. The germline gives CDR1 GTSNPN, CDR2 SVGIG (reference sequence). CDR3 protein: CACLEYSQRENNEQFF. Written as DNA, the CDR3 is TGTGCCTGTCTCGAATACAGTCAGCGGGAGAACAATGAGCAGTTCTTC.